The 32 T cell receptor beta chains presented below share a single source sample, sequenced in a study of T cells after yellow fever vaccination. MiXCR, applied by TCRdb to the 5' RACE reads, yields one record per CDR3 protein. This table holds just under 600,000 distinct CDR3 sequences, roughly 14% found once. The material sequenced was PBMCs, taken on the day of the yellow fever booster vaccination. The source is a man younger than 45 who received the YFV17D yellow fever vaccine.

This clonotype was seen more than once but under ten times. Here the CDR3 DNA reads TGCAGCGTTGAGGGCGGGGGTTTCACTGAAGCTTTCTTT. Its translation: CSVEGGGFTEAFF. The chain employs TRBV29-1 and TRBJ1-1; D is perhaps TRBD1 (5 bases). CDR1 is SQVTM and CDR2 is ANQGSEA in the germline V gene. Trimming pared 3 bases from V and 4 bases from J, leaving 12 bases between. The CDR3 contains 13 residues.

The V and J genes are TRBV20-1 and TRBJ2-1; the D gene is possibly TRBD2 (6 bases). Per germline, CDR1 DFQATT and CDR2 SNEGSKA (reference sequence). V was shortened by 3 bases and J by 5 bases, with 14 bases between the two germline ends. The CDR3 is made up of 14 amino acids. The CDR3 sequence is CSASIAEGNNEQFF. In DNA, the CDR3 is TGCAGTGCTAGCATAGCGGAGGGGAACAATGAGCAGTTCTTC.

The rearrangement joins TRBV5-5 to TRBJ2-2, with D possibly TRBD1 on 6 matching bases. Germline V lookup: CDR1 SGHKS, CDR2 YYEKEE (reference sequence). The V gene lost 4 bases and the J gene lost 2 bases, with 15 bases spanning the gap. This CDR3 contains 16 residues. CDR3 DNA: TGTGCCAGCAGCGCTTCAGGGGACCCAAACACCGGGGAGCTGTTTTTT. It codes for CASSASGDPNTGELFF.

CDR3 nucleotide sequence: TGTGCCAGCAGTGCGGCGGCTAGCGGGACCTCCTACAATGAGCAGTTCTTC. The encoded protein is CASSAAASGTSYNEQFF. V and J are TRBV6-2 or TRBV6-3 and TRBJ2-1; 9 bases are a match to TRBD2. The CDR3 length is 17 residues. In germline, CDR1 is MNHEY, CDR2 SVGEGT. Trimming cost V 5 bases and J 0 bases; bases outside gene matches: 8.

The table lists this clonotype with a few counts. This chain uses TRBV28 with TRBJ2-1, with a weak D call TRBD2 (6 bases). In germline, CDR1 is MDHEN, CDR2 SYDVKM. The CDR3 covers 14 residues. V was clipped by 5 bases and J by 8 bases, with 16 bases between them. CDR3 DNA: TGTGCCAGCAGTCCCACGGGAGAGGTGTATGAGCAGTTCTTC. Translation: CASSPTGEVYEQFF.

In its sample, this clonotype was seen a few times. V gene TRBV7-1 combines with J gene TRBJ2-3; D ambiguous. TRBV7-1 is sorted into the ORF group, with uncertain function. This CDR3 is built from 16 residues. V lost 0 bases, J lost 4 bases, and 14 bases lay in between. DNA for the CDR3: TGTGCCAGCAGCTCAGCTCGGCGCAGGAGTTCAGATACGCAGTATTTT. Translation gives CASSSARRRSSDTQYF.

This clonotype was seen once. V and J are TRBV7-2 and TRBJ2-5; TRBD1 might be the D (6 bases). Per the germline V gene, CDR1 is SGHTA and CDR2 is FQGNSA. V was trimmed by 5 bases and J by 1 base, leaving 14 bases between them. This CDR3 region has 15 residues. The DNA for the CDR3 is TGTGCCAGCAGCCAGAACAGAGGGGGCCAAGAGACCCAGTACTTC. This sequence encodes CASSQNRGGQETQYF.

The gene calls are TRBV5-4 and TRBJ2-7, with 11 bases identical to TRBD2. Losses at the gene ends were 2 bases for V and 0 bases for J; bases not matched to a gene: 7. The germline CDR1 and CDR2 sequences are SGHNT and YYREEE (reference sequence). The CDR3 spans 17 residues. The CDR3 reads CASSFVVAGGSSYEQYF. The CDR3 region has the DNA TGTGCCAGCAGCTTCGTGGTAGCGGGAGGGAGCTCCTACGAGCAGTACTTC.

This clonotype occurred a few times. The gene calls are TRBV5-1 and TRBJ1-3, with D possibly being TRBD1 (5 bases). Germline V gene lookup returns CDR1 SGHRS and CDR2 YFSETQ. This CDR3 region has 16 residues. The germline V and J ends were trimmed by 2 bases and 4 bases, with 16 bases remaining between them. The CDR3 protein is CASSLSTGTPGNTIYF. The CDR3 nucleotides read TGCGCCAGCAGCTTATCCACCGGGACTCCCGGAAACACCATATATTTT.

V usage is TRBV6-5 and J usage is TRBJ2-7; 8 bases are a match to TRBD2. V dropped 2 bases and J dropped 2; count of bases not matched to a gene: 14. The CDR3 runs to 18 residues. Germline CDR1 reads MNHEY; CDR2 reads SVGAGI. CDR3 protein: CASSYAGRGLAGPYEQYF. The CDR3 nucleotides read TGTGCCAGCAGTTACGCCGGCCGGGGGCTAGCGGGCCCCTACGAGCAGTACTTC.

The J gene is TRBJ2-5, the V gene TRBV18, with D hard to call. This CDR3 is built from 14 residues. The germline V and J ends were trimmed by 4 bases and 6 bases, with 15 bases remaining between them. Looked up from germline, CDR1 is KGHSH and CDR2 is LQKENI. The CDR3: CASSHPEWPQTQYF. The CDR3 DNA reads TGTGCCAGCTCACACCCCGAATGGCCCCAGACCCAGTACTTC.

This clonotype turned up a few times. J is TRBJ2-7 and V is TRBV15; D uncertain. Trimming removed 0 bases from V and 1 base from J, with 4 bases in between. CDR1 and CDR2 (germline): LNHNV, YYDKDF (reference sequence). The CDR3 totals 13 residues. This chain's CDR3 is CATSRDGSYEQYF. In nucleotides, the CDR3 is TGTGCCACCAGCAGAGATGGGTCCTACGAGCAGTACTTC.

V is TRBV12-3 or TRBV12-4 and J is TRBJ1-6, with 7 nucleotides matching TRBD1. This CDR3 is built from 13 residues. V gave up 5 bases and J gave up 10 bases; unmatched junction bases: 5. The CDR3 nucleotides read TGTGCCAGCAGTGAACAGGGGAAGTCACCCCTCCACTTT. This encodes CASSEQGKSPLHF.

For the CDR3, the DNA is TGTGCCATCATGGCTAGCAGCTACGAGCAGTACTTC. Residues: CAIMASSYEQYF. The chain links TRBV10-3 to TRBJ2-7, with D maybe TRBD2 (5 bases). The CDR3 totals 12 residues. Trimming pared 7 bases from V and 3 bases from J, leaving 10 bases between. Germline V lookup: CDR1 ENHRY, CDR2 SYGVKD.

This clonotype was detected a few times. V gene TRBV29-1 combines with J gene TRBJ2-7; TRBD1 matches at 9 bases. The CDR3 contains 13 residues. Per germline, CDR1 SQVTM and CDR2 ANQGSEA. After removal of 4 bases from V and 4 bases from J, the junction contained 5 bases not matched to a gene. The CDR3 loop is CSVGPGQGYEQYF. The CDR3, as DNA: TGCAGCGTTGGCCCGGGACAGGGTTACGAGCAGTACTTC.

A few counts support this clonotype. This chain joins TRBV11-2 and TRBJ1-2; D is unresolved. This CDR3 comprises 13 residues. CDR1 is SGHAT and CDR2 is FQNNGV in the germline V gene. Trimming took 0 bases from V and 6 from J, leaving 8 bases between them. The CDR3 DNA is TGTGCCAGCAGCTTAGAGGGGTACGATGGCTACACCTTC. Protein sequence: CASSLEGYDGYTF.

A few counts support this clonotype. The rearrangement links TRBV20-1 to TRBJ2-7; 9 bases fit TRBD2. The V gene end was trimmed by 6 bases and the J gene end by 6 bases; junction bases not matched to a gene: 6. The germline CDR1 and CDR2 sequences are DFQATT and SNEGSKA (reference sequence). This CDR3 is 12 amino acids long. The CDR3 DNA is TGCAGTGCGGCGGGAGGGCCCCTCGAGCAGTACTTC. Encoded protein: CSAAGGPLEQYF.

The CDR3 here is CASSLSAGRTFF. In nucleotides, the CDR3 is TGTGCCAGCAGTCTGAGCGCGGGGCGAACTTTCTTT. This chain links TRBV28 with TRBJ1-1, with D possibly being TRBD1 (5 bases). V was trimmed by 5 bases and J by 12 bases, leaving 16 bases between them. CDR3 length: 12 amino acids. Looked up from germline, CDR1 is MDHEN and CDR2 is SYDVKM.

This clonotype was detected only a few times. This sequence joins TRBV27 and TRBJ2-7, with a possible D match to TRBD2 (5 bases). V lost 2 bases and J lost 5, with 7 bases in between. Germline assignment: CDR1 MNHEY and CDR2 SMNVEV (reference sequence). The CDR3 is 12 amino acids. The CDR3 here is CASSLEGNEQYF. For the CDR3, the DNA is TGTGCCAGCAGTTTAGAGGGTAACGAGCAGTACTTC.

V is TRBV20-1 and J is TRBJ2-3; a possible D gene is TRBD2 (6 bases). The CDR3 consists of 15 residues. Trimming cost V 5 bases and J 2 bases, with 17 bases left between them. The germline V gene has CDR1 DFQATT and CDR2 SNEGSKA (reference sequence). As DNA, the CDR3 is TGCAGTGCTCACCACAGACTAGTCTACACAGATACGCAGTATTTT. Protein product: CSAHHRLVYTDTQYF.

This clonotype was found a few times. The chain recombines TRBV29-1 with TRBJ2-5, with a possible D match to TRBD2 (5 bases). Trimming removed 5 bases from V and 4 bases from J, with 11 bases in between. The CDR3 is 12 amino acids. Germline V lookup: CDR1 SQVTM, CDR2 ANQGSEA. DNA of the CDR3: TGCAGCGTTCAGGAGGCGGGAGAGACCCAGTACTTC. Protein sequence: CSVQEAGETQYF.

The sample holds many counts of this clonotype. The CDR3 loop is CASSLSVGKTYEQYF. The CDR3, as DNA: TGTGCCAGCAGCTTATCGGTCGGAAAGACATACGAGCAGTACTTC. The chain couples TRBV7-8 to TRBJ2-7; D is undetermined. Looked up from germline, CDR1 is SGHVS and CDR2 is FQNEAQ. This CDR3 is 15 amino acids long. V lost 2 bases to trimming and J lost 4 bases, with 15 bases between them.

This clonotype was detected once. The V gene is TRBV5-4, the J gene TRBJ2-3; 7 positions agree with TRBD2. Germline loops: CDR1 SGHNT, CDR2 YYREEE (reference sequence). This CDR3 is 13 amino acids long. Trimming removed 2 bases from V and 8 bases from J; junction bases left unmatched: 5. CDR3 loop: CASSFPGGGTQYF. The CDR3 DNA reads as TGTGCCAGCAGCTTTCCGGGAGGTGGTACGCAGTATTTT.

There are a few counts of this clonotype. An end of the junction differs from the germline gene, which may be a read error. This rearrangement joins TRBV12-3 or TRBV12-4 to TRBJ1-2, with 11 bases matching TRBD1. This CDR3 spans 14 amino acids. The CDR3 DNA sequence: TGTGCCAGCAGTTTATTATCGGGACAGGGGGATCTTAATTTC. Its translation is CASSLLSGQGDLNF.

A few counts support this clonotype. The rearrangement uses TRBV6-2 or TRBV6-3 and TRBJ2-1, with TRBD2 matching 10 bases. CDR3 size: 15 residues. J lost 4 bases, V lost 6 bases, and 6 bases had no gene match. In germline, CDR1 is MNHEY, CDR2 SVGEGT. The CDR3 nucleotides are TGTGCCAGCAGCCGGAGCGGGAGGGCTTACAATGAGCAGTTCTTC. Translated, it gives CASSRSGRAYNEQFF.

This clonotype was counted only a few times. The J gene is TRBJ2-3, the V gene TRBV10-3, with 11 bases matching TRBD2. Germline V gives CDR1 ENHRY, CDR2 SYGVKD. The V gene end was trimmed by 5 bases and the J gene end by 4 bases; junction bases not matched to a gene: 11. This CDR3 has 17 residues. The chain's CDR3 is CAISRSTSGRWSDTQYF. The DNA of the CDR3 is TGTGCCATCAGTCGCTCTACTAGCGGGAGATGGTCAGATACGCAGTATTTT.

CDR3 region: CASSLASAGRNEQFF. CDR3 DNA: TGCGCCAGCAGCTTGGCCAGCGCGGGGAGGAATGAGCAGTTCTTC. The V call is TRBV5-1, the J call TRBJ2-1, with D maybe TRBD2 (6 bases). Looked up from germline, CDR1 is SGHRS and CDR2 is YFSETQ. V lost 0 bases to trimming and J lost 7 bases, with 14 bases between them. CDR3 size: 15 residues.

J is TRBJ2-6 and V is TRBV27; the D is unclear. The germline V gene encodes CDR1 MNHEY and CDR2 SMNVEV (reference sequence). The CDR3 length is 15 residues. V gave up 5 bases and J gave up 2 bases, with 10 bases separating them. DNA for the CDR3: TGTGCCAGCAGTCTTTCAGTCGCTGGGGCCAACGTCCTGACTTTC. Translating gives CASSLSVAGANVLTF.

On this clonotype: Since a much larger clone is just one base distant, this may be a read error. The chain carries TRBV7-2 and TRBJ2-5; TRBD1 might be the D (6 bases). Germline V gives CDR1 SGHTA, CDR2 FQGNSA. V lost 5 bases to trimming and J lost 13 bases, with 23 bases between them. This CDR3 is 14 amino acids long. CDR3 in DNA: TGTGCCAGCAGCAGCGGACAGTCCGTAAGGTCCCTGTACTTC. Translation: CASSSGQSVRSLYF.

This clonotype was observed a handful of times. This chain uses TRBV15 with TRBJ2-1; tentatively, D is TRBD1 or TRBD2 (5 bases each). V lost 0 bases to trimming and J lost 2 bases, with 14 bases between them. The CDR3 is made up of 17 amino acids. Germline V gives CDR1 LNHNV, CDR2 YYDKDF (reference sequence). The DNA for the CDR3 is TGTGCCACCAGCAGAGATAGCGCGGGCAGGGCCTACAATGAGCAGTTCTTC. Encoded protein: CATSRDSAGRAYNEQFF.

A few counts support this clonotype. The chain carries TRBV7-2 and TRBJ2-1; 8 positions match TRBD2. CDR3 size: 18 residues. Germline-derived CDR1 and CDR2 are SGHTA and FQGNSA. V lost 0 bases and J lost 1; bases outside the gene matches: 8. The CDR3 sequence is CASSLALGLAQSYNEQFF. CDR3 coding DNA: TGTGCCAGCAGCTTAGCGCTCGGACTAGCCCAGTCCTACAATGAGCAGTTCTTC. The full variable domain, with the rest looked up from reference TRBV7-2 and TRBJ2-1, is GAGVSQSPSNKVTEKGKDVELRCDPISGHTALYWYRQSLGQGLEFLIYFQGNSAPDKSGLPSDRFSAERTGGSVSTLTIQRTQQEDSAVYLCASSLALGLAQSYNEQFFGPGTRLTVL.

This clonotype was seen a handful of times. CDR3 DNA: TGTGCCATCAGGGCCGGGACAAATGGTCGCACAGATACGCAGTATTTT. Residues: CAIRAGTNGRTDTQYF. The chain uses TRBV10-3 and TRBJ2-3, with D tentatively TRBD1 (6 bases). Germline V gives CDR1 ENHRY, CDR2 SYGVKD. V was cut by 6 bases and J by 1 base, with 17 bases left in between. This CDR3 comprises 16 residues.